This entry lists 20 T cell receptor beta chains sequenced from one sample in a study of tumor-infiltrating lymphocytes in glioblastoma multiforme. TCR beta libraries were built from RNA through three nested multiplex PCR rounds using modified ARM-PCR. MiXCR, applied by TCRdb to the multiplex PCR reads, yields one record per CDR3 protein. This sample has 12,000 to 15,000 distinct CDR3 sequences, with around 70% found just once. The specimen was brain tumor tissue. The receptors here all came from a male donor with glioblastoma.

This chain links TRBV6-2 or TRBV6-3 with TRBJ2-7, with 10 bases that match TRBD1. Germline V CDR1 and CDR2: MNHEY, SVGEGT. The CDR3 spans 15 residues. The junction had 7 bases not matched to a gene; V was cut back by 5 bases and J by 3 bases. Here the CDR3 DNA reads TGTGCCAGCAGTGACTGGACAGGGGGTAACTACGAGCAGTACTTC. It codes for CASSDWTGGNYEQYF.

Details on this clonotype: This sequence may be a read error, since a much larger clone differs from it by one base. The chain couples TRBV11-2 to TRBJ2-2; 7 bases fit TRBD2. Germline values: CDR1 SGHAT, CDR2 FQNNGV. Trimming removed 7 bases from V and 2 bases from J; junction bases left unmatched: 22. The CDR3 is 20 residues long. The CDR3 DNA reads as TGTGCCAGCACCCCCTCATCCGGCCAAGGGCTAGCGGTAAACACCGGGGAGCTGTTTTTT. It translates to CASTPSSGQGLAVNTGELFF. Variable domain in full (rest from reference TRBV11-2 and TRBJ2-2): EAGVAQSPRYKIIEKRQSVAFWCNPISGHATLYWYQQILGQGPKLLIQFQNNGVVDDSQLPKDRFSAERLKGVDSTLKIQPAKLEDSAVYLCASTPSSGQGLAVNTGELFFGEGSRLTVL.

The chain uses TRBV11-2 and TRBJ2-5, with D perhaps TRBD1 (6 bases). Trimming took 7 bases from V and 5 from J, leaving 17 bases between them. The CDR3 has 14 amino acids. Germline assignment: CDR1 SGHAT and CDR2 FQNNGV. The CDR3 nucleotides are TGTGCCAGCAACTCCTGGTTGGGGGCGGAGACCCAGTACTTC. Amino acids: CASNSWLGAETQYF.

As for this clonotype: The junction shows a germline mismatch at one end, possibly a read error. The CDR3, as DNA: TGTGCCAGCAGCTTCGGAGATACGCTGTATTTT. It translates to CASSFGDTLYF. This chain uses TRBV12-3 or TRBV12-4 with TRBJ2-3, with unresolved D. The CDR3 has 11 amino acids.

V usage is TRBV29-1 and J usage is TRBJ2-7, with TRBD2 matching over 7 bases. In germline, CDR1 is SQVTM, CDR2 ANQGSEA. The CDR3 loop spans 12 amino acids. CDR3: CIIDAGRAEQYF. The CDR3 DNA reads as TGCATCATTGACGCTGGGAGGGCCGAGCAGTACTTC.

The chain is built from TRBV11-2 and TRBJ2-7, with 11 positions matching TRBD1. In germline, CDR1 is SGHAT, CDR2 FQNNGV. This CDR3 contains 15 residues. V gave up 8 bases and J gave up 2 bases; unmatched junction bases: 8. As DNA, the CDR3 is TGTGCCAGCTGGGACAGGGGGACCTCGACCTACGAGCAGTACTTC. Its translation is CASWDRGTSTYEQYF.

A note on this clonotype: In this CDR3 the conserved last residue, phenylalanine or tryptophan, is missing, so a read error is likely. This chain uses TRBV11-2 with TRBJ2-7, with 8 positions matching TRBD2. The V gene's germline CDR1 is SGHAT and CDR2 FQNNGV. This CDR3 has 17 residues. The trim removed 4 bases at V and 2 bases at J, leaving 13 bases unmatched. The CDR3 coding sequence is TGTGCCAGCAGCTCAGATCGGGGGCCAGCGGGAGCCTACGAGCAGTACTCC. It yields the protein CASSSDRGPAGAYEQYS.

V and J are TRBV11-3 and TRBJ2-2; D may be TRBD1 or TRBD2 (6 bases each). CDR1 and CDR2 from the germline V gene are SGHNT and YENEEA. The V and J ends lost 2 bases and 6 bases respectively, with 10 bases between them. This CDR3 spans 14 amino acids. The CDR3 loop is CASSLYRGAGELFF. CDR3 coding DNA: TGTGCCAGCAGCTTATATAGGGGGGCCGGGGAGCTGTTTTTT. The full variable domain, its missing parts supplied by reference TRBV11-3 and TRBJ2-2, is EAGVVQSPRYKIIEKKQPVAFWCNPISGHNTLYWYLQNLGQGPELLIRYENEEAVDDSQLPKDRFSAERLKGVDSTLKIQPAELGDSAVYLCASSLYRGAGELFFGEGSRLTVL.

About this clonotype: The junction and the germline gene differ at one end; a read error may be behind it. The CDR3 coding sequence is TGTGCCTGCAGCTTACGGGACAGAGGGTACATGAACATTGAAGCTTTCTTT. It codes for CACSLRDRGYMNIEAFF. The chain is built from TRBV11-1 and TRBJ1-1; 7 nucleotides match TRBD1. Germline-derived CDR1 and CDR2 are SGHAT and FQDESV (reference sequence). The CDR3 length is 17 residues.

With respect to this clonotype: One junction end disagrees with the germline gene, perhaps due to a read error. The V and J genes are TRBV11-2 and TRBJ1-6; 7 bases are a match to TRBD1. CDR1 is SGHAT and CDR2 is FQNNGV in the germline V gene. CDR3 size: 16 residues. Here the CDR3 reads CASSPTGAIYNSPLHF. DNA of the CDR3: TGTGCCAGCAGCCCAACAGGGGCTATCTATAATTCGCCCCTCCACTTT.

Note on this clonotype: The junction departs from the called germline gene at one end, perhaps through a read error. The chain employs TRBV6-2 or TRBV6-3 and TRBJ1-1; D ambiguous. This CDR3 comprises 14 residues. CDR1 MNHEY and CDR2 SVGEGT come from the germline V gene. CDR3 nucleotides: TGTGCTAGCAGTTACTTCGGGATGTACACTGAAGCTTTCTTT. Translation gives CASSYFGMYTEAFF.

This clonotype qualifies as medium-sized (0.01 to 0.1%). This chain connects TRBV2 to TRBJ2-1; D possibly corresponds to TRBD2 (6 bases). Trimming shortened V by 7 bases and J by 5 bases, and 15 bases separated the two germline ends. The CDR3 contains 14 residues. Germline CDR1 SNHLY, CDR2 FYNNEI. CDR3: CASKKRGTDNEQFF. DNA of the CDR3: TGTGCCAGCAAAAAACGGGGGACTGACAATGAGCAGTTCTTC.

This clonotype was found a few times. The V gene is TRBV6-2 or TRBV6-3, the J gene TRBJ2-2, with 11 nucleotides matching TRBD2. The V segment lost 6 bases and the J segment 7 bases; nucleotides outside the gene matches: 7. CDR3 length equals 15 residues. Germline V gene data show CDR1 as MNHEY and CDR2 as SVGEGT. DNA of the CDR3: TGTGCCAGCAGGCCAGGACTAGCGGGCAGCGGGGAGCTGTTTTTT. Amino acid sequence: CASRPGLAGSGELFF.

Worth noting for this clonotype: A read error may be the cause here, since a much bigger clone is one base away. The V and J genes are TRBV11-2 and TRBJ2-7, with D maybe TRBD1 (6 bases). Germline V gene lookup returns CDR1 SGHAT and CDR2 FQNNGV. CDR3 length equals 12 residues. Deletions cut 3 bases from V and 7 bases from J, with 10 bases between. CDR3 DNA sequence: TGTGCCAGCAGCTTGGGGGCGTGGGAGCAGTACTTC. Its protein product is CASSLGAWEQYF.

Remarks on this clonotype: A much larger clone lies one base from this, so it may be a read error. The rearrangement uses TRBV29-1 and TRBJ1-1; D ambiguous. With 7 bases removed from V and 5 bases from J, the gap between germline ends came to 14 bases. The CDR3 contains 12 residues. Looked up from germline, CDR1 is SQVTM and CDR2 is ANQGSEA. CDR3: CSATPGGTEAFF. In nucleotides, the CDR3 is TGCAGCGCGACACCAGGCGGTACTGAAGCTTTCTTT.

The J gene is TRBJ2-7, the V gene TRBV11-2; D possibly corresponds to TRBD2 (6 bases). The CDR3 extends over 15 amino acids. Trimming cost V 0 bases and J 0 bases, with 9 bases left between them. Germline loops: CDR1 SGHAT, CDR2 FQNNGV. The CDR3, as DNA: TGTGCCAGCAGCTTAGAGCGGGGTAGCTCCTACGAGCAGTACTTC. Translating it yields CASSLERGSSYEQYF.

The gene calls are TRBV20-1 and TRBJ2-7; D perhaps matches TRBD1 (5 bases). V was cut by 4 bases and J by 3 bases, with 10 bases left in between. Germline V CDR1 and CDR2: DFQATT, SNEGSKA (reference sequence). The CDR3 has 12 residues. CDR3 in amino acids: CSAMTDDYEQYF. CDR3 DNA: TGCAGTGCTATGACAGACGACTACGAGCAGTACTTC.

Comment on this clonotype: The junction differs from germline at one of its ends, possibly a read error. The chain joins TRBV12-3 or TRBV12-4 to TRBJ1-1, with D tentatively TRBD1 (5 bases). This CDR3 comprises 13 residues. The CDR3 is CTSSSSGGTEAFF. The CDR3 DNA reads TGTACCAGCAGTTCGAGCGGGGGAACTGAAGCTTTCTTT.

Remarks on this clonotype: This sequence may be a read error, since a much larger clone differs from it by one base. The chain uses TRBV14 and TRBJ2-7; D call uncertain. Germline CDR1 and CDR2: SGHDN and FVKESK. This CDR3 has 13 amino acids. The CDR3 nucleotides read TGTGCCAGCACCCAAGTCAGGCGCTACGAGCAGTACTTC. Translated, it gives CASTQVRRYEQYF.

A note on this clonotype: This may arise from a read error, as a much more abundant clone is one base away. V and J are TRBV11-2 and TRBJ2-1, with D possibly TRBD1 on 6 matching bases. The ends were cut back, 3 bases at V and 8 bases at J, with 14 bases in the middle. There are 14 residues in the CDR3. Germline lookup yields CDR1 SGHAT and CDR2 FQNNGV. CDR3 loop: CASSFHGRGYEQFF. CDR3 nucleotides: TGTGCCAGCAGCTTCCACGGCAGGGGTTATGAGCAGTTCTTC.